The 13 T cell receptor beta chains below all came from one sample that was sequenced in a study of tumor and adjacent non-tumor tissue in lung cancer. Three rounds of nested PCR, following a modified ARM-PCR protocol, produced the TCRbeta library. MiXCR, applied by TCRdb to the multiplex PCR reads, yields one record per CDR3 protein. The data contain 40,000 to 45,000 distinct CDR3 sequences, 60% of them singletons. This sample's RNA came from whole unsorted tissue. The normal lung tissue was taken more than 3 cm from the tumor edge. The sample was distant non-tumor lung tissue. These receptors all come from a man aged 45-65 years with non-small cell lung cancer.

A word on this clonotype: A junction end diverges from the germline sequence, so it may reflect a read error. The V call is TRBV5-6, the J call TRBJ2-2; D might be TRBD2 (5 bases). The CDR3 covers 14 residues. Germline lookup yields CDR1 SGHDT and CDR2 YYEEEE. CDR3: CVSSKTRDTGELFF. Written as DNA, the CDR3 is TGTGTCAGCAGTAAGACGCGGGACACCGGGGAGCTGTTTTTT. Supplemented by reference TRBV5-6 and TRBJ2-2, the full variable domain reads DAGVTQSPTHLIKTRGQQVTLRCSPKSGHDTVSWYQQALGQGPQFIFQYYEEEERQRGNFPDRFSGHQFPNYSSELNVNALLLGDSALYLCVSSKTRDTGELFFGEGSRLTVL.

Points on this clonotype: Given a much more abundant clone one base away, this may be a read error. The gene calls are TRBV6-6 and TRBJ2-5, with 9 bases matching TRBD1. The germline gives CDR1 MNHNY, CDR2 SVGAGI (reference sequence). The CDR3 contains 16 residues. V shed 6 bases and J 5 bases; nucleotides not matched to a gene: 13. DNA of the CDR3: TGTGCCAGCAGAGGCGGACAGGGGACTCTCCATGAGACCCAGTACTTC. Its protein product is CASRGGQGTLHETQYF.

This clonotype was found once. Sequence at one end of the junction differs from germline and may be a read error. The CDR3 DNA reads TGTGTCAGCAGTGGACAGGGTAGCGGCTACACCTTC. Its protein is CVSSGQGSGYTF. J is TRBJ1-2 and V is TRBV2; 8 bases map to TRBD1. The CDR3 totals 12 residues. From germline, CDR1 is SNHLY and CDR2 FYNNEI.

The rearrangement uses TRBV29-1 and TRBJ1-1; D is perhaps TRBD1 (6 bases). Trimming cost V 4 bases and J 3 bases, with 18 bases left between them. Germline CDR1 and CDR2: SQVTM and ANQGSEA. This CDR3 is 15 amino acids long. CDR3 amino acids: CSVGTVALGDTEAFF. The CDR3 region has the DNA TGCAGCGTTGGGACAGTGGCTCTCGGGGACACTGAAGCTTTCTTT.

This clonotype was recorded many times. The chain employs TRBV10-3 and TRBJ2-7, with D unclear. Trimming pared 7 bases from V and 5 bases from J, leaving 12 bases between. CDR1 ENHRY and CDR2 SYGVKD come from the germline V gene. This CDR3 contains 12 residues. The CDR3 reads CAIKTSNHEQYF. Here the CDR3 DNA reads TGTGCCATCAAAACTTCGAACCACGAGCAGTACTTC.

The V call is TRBV10-2, the J call TRBJ2-2; 10 nucleotides agree with TRBD2. CDR3 length: 15 amino acids. Losses at the gene ends were 5 bases for V and 6 bases for J; bases not matched to a gene: 6. CDR1 and CDR2 (germline): WSHSY, SAAADI. This CDR3 is CASSRLAGVAGELFF. The DNA of the CDR3 is TGCGCCAGCAGTAGGCTAGCGGGAGTCGCCGGGGAGCTGTTTTTT.

This clonotype was seen at least ten times. The chain couples TRBV6-6 to TRBJ2-5; no clear D gene. Deletions cut 5 bases from V and 4 bases from J, with 5 bases between. The CDR3 is 11 amino acids. The V gene's germline CDR1 is MNHNY and CDR2 SVGAGI (reference sequence). The CDR3 region has the DNA TGTGCCAGCAGTCACGGAGAGACCCAGTACTTC. Translating it yields CASSHGETQYF.

This clonotype was counted many times. The V call is TRBV5-1, the J call TRBJ2-1; TRBD2 is a possible D gene (6 bases). The CDR3 runs to 14 residues. The V and J ends lost 4 bases and 9 bases respectively, with 17 bases between them. Germline V gene lookup returns CDR1 SGHRS and CDR2 YFSETQ. CDR3 coding DNA: TGCGCCAGCAGCCCGGGGACTTCTTCATTTGAGCAGTTCTTC. It encodes CASSPGTSSFEQFF.

Notes on this clonotype: A much larger clone lies one base from this, so it may be a read error. V is TRBV12-3 or TRBV12-4 and J is TRBJ1-5; D not resolved. This CDR3 contains 13 residues. The CDR3 sequence: CASSLTGSEPKHF. DNA of the CDR3: TGTGCCAGCAGTTTAACGGGATCCGAGCCCAAGCATTTT.

This sequence joins TRBV11-2 and TRBJ2-7, with 8 bases identical to TRBD1. Losses at the gene ends were 6 bases for V and 2 bases for J; bases not matched to a gene: 9. CDR1 SGHAT and CDR2 FQNNGV come from the germline V gene. The CDR3 sequence is 15 residues long. The CDR3 DNA sequence: TGTGCCAGCAGTTCGGGGACAGGTGGAACCTACGAGCAGTACTTC. Amino acids: CASSSGTGGTYEQYF.

Notes on this clonotype: Being one base from a much bigger clone, this may be a read error. Given the absence of the conserved phenylalanine or tryptophan at the CDR3 end, a read error is likely. The chain links TRBV7-9 to TRBJ2-5, with D perhaps matching TRBD1 or TRBD2 (5 bases each). Germline-derived CDR1 and CDR2 are SEHNR and FQNEAQ (reference sequence). The CDR3 length is 14 residues. Trimming cost V 1 base and J 5 bases, with 11 bases left between them. CDR3 region: CASSLGDVRETQYC. The CDR3, as DNA: TGTGCCAGCAGCTTAGGGGACGTCCGGGAGACCCAGTACTGC.

This clonotype has more than one count but fewer than ten. The chain uses TRBV18 and TRBJ1-2, with a tentative D call TRBD1 (6 bases). V lost 0 bases and J lost 8, with 13 bases in between. Looked up from germline, CDR1 is KGHSH and CDR2 is LQKENI. The CDR3 sequence is 14 residues long. CDR3 in amino acids: CASSPPGGGSGYTF. In DNA form, the CDR3 reads TGTGCCAGCTCACCACCGGGAGGGGGGAGCGGCTACACCTTC.

Worth noting for this clonotype: Its ends do not fully match the called genes, so a read error is possible. J is TRBJ2-5 and V is TRBV6-6; D remains unclear. The CDR3 extends over 16 amino acids. The V gene's germline CDR1 is MNHNY and CDR2 SVGAGI (reference sequence). CDR3 loop: CVSRYQGNSDRETQYF. The CDR3, as DNA: TGTGTCAGCAGATACCAAGGCAACTCGGATCGGGAGACCCAGTACTTC.